This entry lists 14 T cell receptor beta chains sequenced from one sample in a study of metastatic and nonmetastatic thyroid tumors (TCRdb year 2020). The library was made by PCR. TCRdb records Illumina HiSeq 4000 as the sequencer. The public reads were reanalyzed by TCRdb: fastp trimming at Q25, MiXCR alignment, in-frame beta chains only. This sample has tens of thousands of clones in its table, and less than 50% of those were observed once. Jointly, the top ten make up around a quarter of the sample. None of the patients had been given any treatment before thyroid surgery. The sequenced sample was tumor tissue. The source is a male donor with papillary thyroid cancer or a benign thyroid nodule (not recorded which). Some clones in this sample may be carry-over from other donors' samples.

This sequence joins TRBV2 and TRBJ1-6; D might be TRBD1 (5 bases). Germline loops: CDR1 SNHLY, CDR2 FYNNEI. Trimming stripped 6 bases from V and 8 bases from J, with 14 bases between. The CDR3 has 14 amino acids. The CDR3 here is CASRMRGGDSPLHF. The CDR3 DNA reads as TGTGCCAGCAGGATGAGGGGAGGGGATTCACCCCTCCACTTT. Looking up the rest from reference TRBV2 and TRBJ1-6 gives the full variable domain: EPEVTQTPSHQVTQMGQEVILRCVPISNHLYFYWYRQILGQKVEFLVSFYNNEISEKSEIFDDQFSVERPDGSNFTLKIRSTKLEDSAMYFCASRMRGGDSPLHFGNGTRLTVT.

This chain connects TRBV15 to TRBJ1-1, with a weak D call TRBD1 (6 bases). Trimming stripped 1 base from V and 1 base from J, with 13 bases between. Per germline, CDR1 LNHNV and CDR2 YYDKDF (reference sequence). The CDR3 totals 16 residues. The CDR3: CATSRVQDRPNTEAFF. DNA for the CDR3: TGTGCCACCAGCAGAGTTCAAGACAGGCCGAACACTGAAGCTTTCTTT.

This clone was recorded a few times. The CDR3, as DNA: TGCAGTGCTTCCCGGGACAGGGGATATGAGCAGTTCTTC. It specifies CSASRDRGYEQFF. This chain links TRBV20-1 with TRBJ2-1, with 10 bases aligning to TRBD1. The CDR3 sequence is 13 residues long. Per germline, CDR1 DFQATT and CDR2 SNEGSKA (reference sequence). The ends lost 5 bases at V and 8 bases at J; junction bases unmatched: 6.

The chain recombines TRBV6-1 with TRBJ2-7; D remains ambiguous. The ends were cut back, 7 bases at V and 3 bases at J, with 10 bases in the middle. Germline CDR1 is MNHNS and CDR2 is SASEGT. CDR3 length equals 12 residues. The chain's CDR3 is CASIGINYEQYF. CDR3 sequence (DNA): TGTGCCAGCATTGGGATAAACTACGAGCAGTACTTC.

This chain links TRBV12-3 or TRBV12-4 with TRBJ1-1; D remains unclear. The CDR3 loop spans 13 amino acids. Trimming stripped 0 bases from V and 6 bases from J, with 8 bases between. CDR3 sequence reads: CASSLAAQSEAFF. In DNA form, the CDR3 reads TGTGCCAGCAGTTTAGCGGCACAGTCTGAAGCTTTCTTT.

V usage is TRBV18 and J usage is TRBJ1-1; TRBD1 is a possible D gene (5 bases). Germline V gene lookup returns CDR1 KGHSH and CDR2 LQKENI. Trimming took off 3 bases at V and 4 bases at J, with 18 bases between the two ends. The CDR3 runs 16 residues. The chain's CDR3 is CASSPGLWHSGTEAFF. The CDR3 DNA is TGTGCCAGCTCACCGGGGCTCTGGCATTCGGGCACTGAAGCTTTCTTT.

The rearrangement uses TRBV28 and TRBJ2-1; 7 bases are a match to TRBD2. Trimming removed 4 bases from V and 10 bases from J; junction bases left unmatched: 13. CDR1 MDHEN and CDR2 SYDVKM come from the germline V gene. The CDR3 has 15 amino acids. This CDR3 reads CASSSPAASGWEQFF. CDR3 sequence (DNA): TGTGCCAGCAGTTCGCCCGCGGCTAGCGGTTGGGAGCAGTTCTTC.

This chain links TRBV9 with TRBJ1-3; D unclear. V was pared by 3 bases and J by 0 bases, with 4 bases between. This CDR3 contains 13 residues. The germline V gene has CDR1 SGDLS and CDR2 YYNGEE. The CDR3 sequence: CASSGNSGNTIYF. The CDR3 region has the DNA TGTGCCAGCAGCGGGAACTCTGGAAACACCATATATTTT.

V usage is TRBV4-1 and J usage is TRBJ1-4; maybe TRBD1 (6 bases). V shed 4 bases and J shed 8 bases, with 17 bases lying between them. Per the germline V gene, CDR1 is MGHRA and CDR2 is YSYEKL. There are 15 residues in the CDR3. As DNA, the CDR3 is TGCGCCAGCAGCCGACCAACAGGGCTTGGCGAAAAACTGTTTTTT. Translating gives CASSRPTGLGEKLFF.

This clone was counted only a few times. The chain employs TRBV27 and TRBJ1-2; no clear D gene. Germline values: CDR1 MNHEY, CDR2 SMNVEV (reference sequence). Trimming took off 6 bases at V and 5 bases at J, with 16 bases between the two ends. The CDR3 length is 14 residues. CDR3 amino acids: CASSRQAHRYGYTF. Here the CDR3 DNA reads TGTGCCAGCAGCCGGCAGGCCCATAGGTATGGCTACACCTTC.

The chain is built from TRBV11-2 and TRBJ2-5, with 10 bases lining up with TRBD1. CDR1 and CDR2 from the germline V gene are SGHAT and FQNNGV. The ends lost 5 bases at V and 5 bases at J; junction bases unmatched: 8. This CDR3 contains 15 residues. The CDR3 DNA reads TGTGCCAGCAGCCACGGACAGGGGGACGTGGAGACCCAGTACTTC. Translated, it gives CASSHGQGDVETQYF.

In this sample, this clone turned up a few times. V and J are TRBV5-1 and TRBJ2-3; D may be TRBD1 (6 bases). V was shortened by 2 bases and J by 5 bases, with 12 bases between the two germline ends. CDR1 is SGHRS and CDR2 is YFSETQ in the germline V gene. This CDR3 has 14 residues. The DNA of the CDR3 is TGCGCCAGCAGCTTACAGGGAGTTGGAGATACGCAGTATTTT. Its protein product is CASSLQGVGDTQYF.

The J gene is TRBJ2-7, the V gene TRBV20-1, with TRBD2 matching 10 bases. The germline gives CDR1 DFQATT, CDR2 SNEGSKA (reference sequence). V lost 0 bases, J lost 6 bases, and 8 bases stayed unmatched. The CDR3 covers 15 residues. Here the CDR3 reads CSARDRTSGNGEQYF. Here the CDR3 DNA reads TGCAGTGCTAGAGATCGTACTAGCGGGAACGGCGAGCAGTACTTC.

V usage is TRBV20-1 and J usage is TRBJ2-5; 14 nucleotides match TRBD2. Germline CDR1 reads DFQATT; CDR2 reads SNEGSKA (reference sequence). The CDR3 loop spans 23 amino acids. V lost 3 bases, J lost 5 bases, and 29 bases stayed unmatched. In DNA, the CDR3 is TGCAGTGCTAGGGGGTACAGGGAAGCTTTATCCTGGGGGACTAGCGGGAGCCGGGAGACCCAGTACTTC. It encodes CSARGYREALSWGTSGSRETQYF.